The rows below give T cell receptor beta chains drawn from one sample of a study of blood T cell repertoires in COVID-19. The table came from immunoSEQ multiplex PCR; TCRdb's copy has only in-frame clones and leaves some out. The data contain nearly 45,000 clones, about 87% of them seen just once; the ten biggest clones take up 3% to 5%. The specimen sequenced was peripheral blood. Receptor source: a man aged 35 to 55 with COVID-19, enrolled during active disease. Each CDR3 is given with its conserved first and last residue. Fields, in order: clone size, D gene, J gene, V gene, CDR3 DNA, CDR3 protein. A D gene is named only where the DNA matches it firmly. The size field is filled for only some rows; it gives once, few, many or a size class.

clone_size: .
d_call: .
j_call: TRBJ1-3
v_call: TRBV3-1/TRBV3-2
cdr3_nt: TGTGCCAGCCGTTGGTCAGGGGAAGACACCATATATTTT
cdr3_aa: CASRWSGEDTIYF

clone_size: .
d_call: TRBD2
j_call: TRBJ2-3
v_call: TRBV10-2
cdr3_nt: TGCGCCAGCTCCGTCTTTGATAGCGGGAGTGCAAATACGCAGTATTTT
cdr3_aa: CASSVFDSGSANTQYF

clone_size: .
d_call: .
j_call: TRBJ2-2
v_call: TRBV11-2
cdr3_nt: TGTGCCAGCAGCCCGACTTCCGCCGGGGAGCTGTTTTTT
cdr3_aa: CASSPTSAGELFF

clone_size: .
d_call: .
j_call: TRBJ1-2
v_call: TRBV27
cdr3_nt: TGTGCCAGCAGTTTCGTCGGTGGAGGCTATGGCTACACCTTC
cdr3_aa: CASSFVGGGYGYTF

clone_size: .
d_call: .
j_call: TRBJ1-6
v_call: TRBV7-2
cdr3_nt: TGTGCCAGCAGCGAGGGCGACACGGATAATTCACCCCTCCACTTT
cdr3_aa: CASSEGDTDNSPLHF

clone_size: .
d_call: .
j_call: TRBJ1-4
v_call: TRBV21-1
cdr3_nt: TGTGCCAGCAGCAATCGATTCCCCCGAGACAGGGCTCTGTCAACTAATGAAAAACTGTTTTTT
cdr3_aa: CASSNRFPRDRALSTNEKLFF

clone_size: .
d_call: TRBD2
j_call: TRBJ2-3
v_call: TRBV5-4
cdr3_nt: TGTGCCAGCAGCTTGAGTGGTGCGGGAGCTGGTTTCGGCACAGATACGCAGTATTTT
cdr3_aa: CASSLSGAGAGFGTDTQYF

clone_size: .
d_call: .
j_call: TRBJ1-1
v_call: TRBV30
cdr3_nt: TGTGCCTGTGGGGGCCAGGGTAACACTGAAGCTTTCTTT
cdr3_aa: CACGGQGNTEAFF

clone_size: .
d_call: .
j_call: TRBJ2-7
v_call: TRBV2
cdr3_nt: TGTGCCAGCAGATGGACAGCGGATGTCTACGAGCAGTACTTC
cdr3_aa: CASRWTADVYEQYF

clone_size: .
d_call: TRBD2
j_call: TRBJ2-1
v_call: TRBV5-8
cdr3_nt: TGTGCCAGCAGCTTGCCCTTGGGTTTCGAGCGGGAGCTGGATAATGAGCAGTTCTTC
cdr3_aa: CASSLPLGFERELDNEQFF

clone_size: .
d_call: .
j_call: TRBJ1-2
v_call: TRBV7-9
cdr3_nt: TGTGCCAGCGGCTTGGAAACGGGACTCCATGGCTACACCTTC
cdr3_aa: CASGLETGLHGYTF

clone_size: .
d_call: .
j_call: TRBJ1-6
v_call: TRBV11-1
cdr3_nt: TGTGCCAGCAGCTTAGGTCCGACTGGTTCACCCCTCCACTTT
cdr3_aa: CASSLGPTGSPLHF

clone_size: .
d_call: TRBD1
j_call: TRBJ1-5
v_call: TRBV4-1
cdr3_nt: TGCGCCAGCAGCCAAGCCGGGGACAGGGAGCGTAGGCCCCAGCATTTT
cdr3_aa: CASSQAGDRERRPQHF

clone_size: .
d_call: .
j_call: TRBJ2-5
v_call: TRBV3-1/TRBV3-2
cdr3_nt: TGTGCCAGCAGCCAAAGGGGGCGCGGGGTCCAAGAGACCCAGTACTTC
cdr3_aa: CASSQRGRGVQETQYF

clone_size: .
d_call: .
j_call: TRBJ1-5
v_call: TRBV12-3/TRBV12-4
cdr3_nt: TGTGCCAGCAGATCCAGGGTAAATCAGCCCCAGCATTTT
cdr3_aa: CASRSRVNQPQHF

clone_size: .
d_call: TRBD1
j_call: TRBJ2-3
v_call: TRBV7-9
cdr3_nt: TGTGCCAGCAGCCCCAGGGGGCCAGATACGCAGTATTTT
cdr3_aa: CASSPRGPDTQYF

clone_size: once
d_call: TRBD2
j_call: TRBJ2-1
v_call: TRBV19
cdr3_nt: TGTGCCAGTAGTAGCACAGCGGGGGGGGCTATACTGAATGAGCAGTTCTTC
cdr3_aa: CASSSTAGGAILNEQFF

clone_size: .
d_call: TRBD2
j_call: TRBJ2-7
v_call: TRBV5-6
cdr3_nt: TGTGCCAGCAGCTTAAGGACTAGCGCCTTCTACGAGCAGTACTTC
cdr3_aa: CASSLRTSAFYEQYF

clone_size: .
d_call: .
j_call: TRBJ1-1
v_call: TRBV28
cdr3_nt: TGTGCCAGCGTGGGGGGGCCGAACACTGAAGCTTTCTTT
cdr3_aa: CASVGGPNTEAFF

clone_size: .
d_call: .
j_call: TRBJ1-2
v_call: TRBV9
cdr3_nt: TGTGCCAGCAGAGACGGTCGGGGGGCCCGGGGCTATGGCTACACCTTC
cdr3_aa: CASRDGRGARGYGYTF

clone_size: .
d_call: TRBD2
j_call: TRBJ2-1
v_call: TRBV9
cdr3_nt: TGTGCCAGCAGCGTAGGGGCTAGCGGGAGTCATGAGCAGTTCTTC
cdr3_aa: CASSVGASGSHEQFF

clone_size: .
d_call: TRBD1
j_call: TRBJ2-7
v_call: TRBV18
cdr3_nt: TGTGCCAGCTCACCGGGACAGGGGAACCACGAGCAGTACTTC
cdr3_aa: CASSPGQGNHEQYF

clone_size: once
d_call: .
j_call: TRBJ2-1
v_call: TRBV6-4
cdr3_nt: TGTGCCAGCAGTCGGACTTACTACAATGAGCAGTTCTTC
cdr3_aa: CASSRTYYNEQFF

clone_size: .
d_call: .
j_call: TRBJ1-1
v_call: TRBV19
cdr3_nt: TGTGCCAGTAGTACCGAGTTCGGCGGGAACACTGAAGCTTTCTTT
cdr3_aa: CASSTEFGGNTEAFF

clone_size: .
d_call: .
j_call: TRBJ1-6
v_call: TRBV6-1
cdr3_nt: TGTGCCAGCAGTGAAAGGTGGGCGAGCTCCTATAATTCACCCCTCCACTTT
cdr3_aa: CASSERWASSYNSPLHF

clone_size: .
d_call: .
j_call: TRBJ1-1
v_call: TRBV20-1
cdr3_nt: TGCAGTGCTAGTTATTCTGAAGCTTTCTTT
cdr3_aa: CSASYSEAFF